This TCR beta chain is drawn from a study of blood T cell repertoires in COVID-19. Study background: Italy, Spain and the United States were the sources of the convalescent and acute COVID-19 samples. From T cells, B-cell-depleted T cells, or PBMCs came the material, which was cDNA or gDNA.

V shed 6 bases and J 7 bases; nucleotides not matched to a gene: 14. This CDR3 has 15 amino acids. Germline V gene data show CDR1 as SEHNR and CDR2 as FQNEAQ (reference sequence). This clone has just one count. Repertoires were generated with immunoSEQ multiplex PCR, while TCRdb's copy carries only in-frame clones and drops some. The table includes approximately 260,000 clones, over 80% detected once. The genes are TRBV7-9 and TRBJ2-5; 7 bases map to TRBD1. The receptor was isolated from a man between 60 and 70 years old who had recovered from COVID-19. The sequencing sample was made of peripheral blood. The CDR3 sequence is CASSRRQGSSGTQYF. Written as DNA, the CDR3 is TGTGCCAGCAGTCGCCGACAGGGTTCATCGGGGACCCAGTACTTC.